The 18 T cell receptor beta chains in this list originate from one sample, sequenced in a study of shared clonotypes between healthy human individuals. Libraries were prepared by immunoSEQ multiplex PCR; TCRdb keeps only in-frame clonotypes and omits some of them. The sample holds some 1.4 million clones, over 95% seen once. Sample: naive CD4+ T cells sorted from blood. The subset is: CD45RA+ positively selected. These receptors originate from a young man in good health.

The rearrangement uses TRBV28 and TRBJ1-4; perhaps TRBD1 as D (5 bases). V was shortened by 4 bases and J by 2 bases, with 17 bases between the two germline ends. The CDR3 consists of 17 residues. From germline, CDR1 is MDHEN and CDR2 SYDVKM. The DNA of the CDR3 is TGTGCCAGCAGTTCAGGACCGGGGACGGGGACTAATGAAAAACTGTTTTTT. Translation gives CASSSGPGTGTNEKLFF.

This clone was detected only once. The rearrangement links TRBV9 to TRBJ2-1, with D uncertain. Germline values: CDR1 SGDLS, CDR2 YYNGEE. The germline V and J ends were trimmed by 0 bases and 6 bases, with 10 bases remaining between them. This CDR3 contains 14 residues. CDR3 sequence (DNA): TGTGCCAGCAGCGTAGAACCCCAATCCAATGAGCAGTTCTTC. This codes for CASSVEPQSNEQFF.

This clone was observed a single time. The chain joins TRBV6-5 to TRBJ1-1; D is unresolved. CDR1 is MNHEY, CDR2 SVGAGI, per germline. Trimming stripped 6 bases from V and 6 bases from J, with 20 bases between. The CDR3 loop spans 15 amino acids. The CDR3 is CASSSSTGPPSEAFF. The CDR3 DNA reads TGTGCCAGCAGCTCTTCTACCGGGCCCCCCTCTGAAGCTTTCTTT.

The chain employs TRBV19 and TRBJ2-1, with a tentative D call TRBD1 (6 bases). The CDR3 is 16 amino acids. Germline V CDR1 and CDR2: LNHDA, SQIVND (reference sequence). V shed 3 bases and J shed 2 bases, with 14 bases lying between them. The CDR3 nucleotides are TGTGCCAGTAGTATCCACGGACAGCCTACCTACAATGAGCAGTTCTTC. It yields the protein CASSIHGQPTYNEQFF.

A remark on this clone: The same CDR3 arises from other DNA sequences in this sample as well. This rearrangement joins TRBV28 to TRBJ2-1; tentatively, D is TRBD1 (6 bases). This CDR3 has 13 residues. Germline loops: CDR1 MDHEN, CDR2 SYDVKM. V lost 6 bases to trimming and J lost 3 bases, with 9 bases between them. CDR3 amino acids: CASRPDSYNEQFF. As DNA, the CDR3 is TGTGCCAGCAGACCGGACAGCTACAATGAGCAGTTCTTC.

The chain is built from TRBV29-1 and TRBJ1-1; D gene uncertain. Trimming shortened V by 2 bases and J by 0 bases, and 7 bases separated the two germline ends. This CDR3 has 13 residues. Germline V CDR1 and CDR2: SQVTM, ANQGSEA. The CDR3 DNA is TGCAGCGTTGAACAGAGACTGAACACTGAAGCTTTCTTT. It translates to CSVEQRLNTEAFF.

The CDR3 nucleotides read TGTGCCAGCAGTTCCAGGGGGGAGGGTAGCACAGATACGCAGTATTTT. Translating it yields CASSSRGEGSTDTQYF. The chain combines TRBV6-6 with TRBJ2-3, with D possibly being TRBD1 or TRBD2 (7 bases each). Germline V lookup: CDR1 MNHNY, CDR2 SVGAGI (reference sequence). The V gene lost 4 bases and the J gene lost 0 bases, with 14 bases spanning the gap. This CDR3 is 16 amino acids long.

The V gene is TRBV5-1, the J gene TRBJ1-2; 9 bases line up with TRBD1. Per germline, CDR1 SGHRS and CDR2 YFSETQ. This CDR3 is 16 amino acids long. The J segment lost 7 bases and the V segment lost 4 bases, leaving 14 bases of the junction unmatched. The CDR3 region has the DNA TGCGCCAGCAGCCCAGATACTCCGGGACAGGGCCCTGGCTACACCTTC. It codes for CASSPDTPGQGPGYTF.

This chain links TRBV5-8 with TRBJ1-1; D perhaps matches TRBD1 (5 bases). V was pared by 1 base and J by 2 bases, with 9 bases between. The CDR3 has 14 residues. CDR1 SGHTS and CDR2 YDEGEE come from the germline V gene. The CDR3 bases are TGTGCCAGCAGCTTGCTAGGGGACAACACTGAAGCTTTCTTT. Translating gives CASSLLGDNTEAFF.

CDR3 coding DNA: TGTGCCAGCAGCTTTGGCAAAGCCAACGAGCAGTACTTC. Residues: CASSFGKANEQYF. The chain uses TRBV7-2 and TRBJ2-7; D gene ambiguous. The V gene lost 3 bases and the J gene lost 5 bases, with 11 bases spanning the gap. The germline CDR1 and CDR2 sequences are SGHTA and FQGNSA. This CDR3 has 13 residues.

The gene calls are TRBV4-2 and TRBJ2-1; 8 bases match TRBD1. J gave up 6 bases and V 5 bases, and 6 bases lay outside the gene matches. This CDR3 contains 14 residues. CDR1 is LGHNA, CDR2 YNFKEQ, per germline. The CDR3 nucleotides are TGTGCCAGCAGCTTGACAGGGGTTCGCAATGAGCAGTTCTTC. It translates to CASSLTGVRNEQFF.

About this clone: Other DNA sequences within the sample encode an identical CDR3. The CDR3 DNA reads as TGCGCCAGCAGCCCTGGACTAGCGGGAGAGACCCAGTACTTC. Its translation: CASSPGLAGETQYF. The J gene is TRBJ2-5, the V gene TRBV4-3, with TRBD2 matching 11 bases. Trimming removed 4 bases from V and 4 bases from J; junction bases left unmatched: 2. CDR3 length: 14 amino acids. Germline V CDR1 and CDR2: LGHNA, YSLEER.

V is TRBV19 and J is TRBJ1-1; 8 bases line up with TRBD1. Germline V gives CDR1 LNHDA, CDR2 SQIVND (reference sequence). Trimming cost V 7 bases and J 3 bases; bases outside gene matches: 4. The CDR3 extends over 13 amino acids. The CDR3 loop is CASKIRGHTEAFF. DNA of the CDR3: TGTGCCAGTAAGATCAGGGGGCACACTGAAGCTTTCTTT. The variable domain in full, with the rest retrieved from reference TRBV19 and TRBJ1-1, is DGGITQSPKYLFRKEGQNVTLSCEQNLNHDAMYWYRQDPGQGLRLIYYSQIVNDFQKGDIAEGYSVSREKKESFPLTVTSAQKNPTAFYLCASKIRGHTEAFFGQGTRLTVV.

V is TRBV7-8 and J is TRBJ2-1, with 16 positions matching TRBD2. With 4 bases clipped from V and 0 bases from J, the junction kept 9 bases outside the gene matches. The CDR3 consists of 20 residues. Germline CDR1 and CDR2: SGHVS and FQNEAQ. CDR3 amino acids: CASSSPGLAGGPPSYNEQFF. CDR3 bases: TGTGCCAGCAGCTCACCGGGACTAGCGGGAGGGCCCCCCTCCTACAATGAGCAGTTCTTC.

J is TRBJ2-2 and V is TRBV9; D gene ambiguous. Germline CDR1 reads SGDLS; CDR2 reads YYNGEE. The V end lost 0 bases, the J end lost 7 bases, and 13 bases lay between the germline ends. The CDR3 has 15 amino acids. In DNA, the CDR3 is TGTGCCAGCAGCGTAGATCCCGCACGTGGCGGGGAGCTGTTTTTT. The encoded protein is CASSVDPARGGELFF.

On this clone: In the same sample, other DNA sequences code for this CDR3. The rearrangement links TRBV20-1 to TRBJ1-2; D not resolved. The V and J ends lost 6 bases and 5 bases respectively, with 10 bases between them. This CDR3 spans 11 amino acids. CDR1 and CDR2 from the germline V gene are DFQATT and SNEGSKA (reference sequence). The DNA for the CDR3 is TGCAGTGCACTAGCGGGTTATGGCTACACCTTC. It codes for CSALAGYGYTF.

The chain links TRBV27 to TRBJ1-2, with D perhaps matching TRBD1 (6 bases). The V end lost 2 bases, the J end lost 4 bases, and 14 bases lay between the germline ends. CDR1 is MNHEY and CDR2 is SMNVEV in the germline V gene (reference sequence). The CDR3 contains 15 residues. Here the CDR3 DNA reads TGTGCCAGCAGTTTAACCCGGGACACATTCTATGGCTACACCTTC. Translation gives CASSLTRDTFYGYTF.

V is TRBV7-2 and J is TRBJ2-1; 7 nucleotides agree with TRBD2. V trimming: 4 bases; J trimming: 4 bases; junction bases outside the gene matches: 10. The CDR3 loop spans 16 amino acids. Germline-derived CDR1 and CDR2 are SGHTA and FQGNSA. This chain's CDR3 is CASSSRYRRGYNEQFF. In nucleotides, the CDR3 is TGTGCCAGCAGCTCCCGATACCGGCGGGGGTACAATGAGCAGTTCTTC.